These 11 T cell receptor beta chains were sequenced from one sample in a study of blood T cell repertoires in COVID-19. Some clones are missing from TCRdb's copy, which holds only in-frame ones; the method was immunoSEQ multiplex PCR. The profile shows around 260,000 clones, approximately 81% of them singletons. Sequencing was carried out using peripheral blood. The receptors stem from a man aged 60-69 years with acute or convalescent COVID-19.

This clone appeared once. The genes are TRBV19 and TRBJ2-1; 7 bases are a match to TRBD2. Germline CDR1 is LNHDA and CDR2 is SQIVND (reference sequence). J lost 7 bases, V lost 3 bases, and 12 bases had no gene match. The CDR3 totals 16 residues. This CDR3 reads CASSIGDYKEENEQFF. CDR3 DNA: TGTGCCAGTAGTATCGGGGACTACAAGGAAGAAAATGAGCAGTTCTTC.

V and J are TRBV19 and TRBJ1-5; 7 bases fit TRBD1. There are 12 residues in the CDR3. CDR1 and CDR2 (germline): LNHDA, SQIVND (reference sequence). V dropped 9 bases and J dropped 5; count of bases not matched to a gene: 4. The CDR3 DNA follows: TGTGCCAGCGGGACAGAGTATCAGCCCCAGCATTTT. Translation gives CASGTEYQPQHF.

V and J are TRBV5-1 and TRBJ2-1, with a weak D call TRBD2 (5 bases). V was shortened by 4 bases and J by 3 bases, with 11 bases between the two germline ends. Germline V gene data show CDR1 as SGHRS and CDR2 as YFSETQ. CDR3 size: 14 residues. CDR3: CASSRDDGYNEQFF. The CDR3 DNA sequence: TGCGCCAGCAGCCGGGATGACGGCTACAATGAGCAGTTCTTC.

The rearrangement links TRBV4-3 to TRBJ2-4; the match to TRBD2 covers 10 bases. The CDR3 is 17 amino acids. CDR1 is LGHNA and CDR2 is YSLEER in the germline V gene. With V trimmed by 0 bases and J by 11 bases, 13 bases remained unmatched. This CDR3 is CASSQDPSGRAISVQYF. CDR3 in DNA: TGCGCCAGCAGCCAAGATCCCAGCGGGAGGGCCATATCAGTTCAGTACTTC.

The rearrangement uses TRBV6-2 or TRBV6-3 and TRBJ2-3; possible D gene TRBD2, 5 bases. Germline loops: CDR1 MNHEY, CDR2 SVGEGT. Trimming left V 4 bases short and J 3 bases short, with 5 bases between. This CDR3 has 12 residues. CDR3 sequence: CASSSGTDTQYF. The DNA of the CDR3 is TGTGCCAGCAGTTCGGGGACAGATACGCAGTATTTT.

The rearrangement uses TRBV9 and TRBJ2-3, with TRBD1 matching 8 bases. CDR3 size: 15 residues. CDR1 SGDLS and CDR2 YYNGEE come from the germline V gene. V was pared by 0 bases and J by 3 bases, with 3 bases of the junction left unmatched. The DNA for the CDR3 is TGTGCCAGCAGCGTAGCAGGGGGCCGAACAGATACGCAGTATTTT. Encoded protein: CASSVAGGRTDTQYF.

The rearrangement links TRBV7-6 to TRBJ1-5; D is undetermined. The length of the CDR3 is 16 residues. Per the germline V gene, CDR1 is SGHVS and CDR2 is FNYEAQ. The V gene lost 1 base and the J gene lost 2 bases, with 12 bases spanning the gap. The CDR3 DNA reads as TGTGCCAGCAGCTTAGGGAGTCGGAGGGGCAATCAGCCCCAGCATTTT. Its protein is CASSLGSRRGNQPQHF. Filled out from reference TRBV7-6 and TRBJ1-5, the complete variable domain reads GAGVSQSPRYKVTKRGQDVALRCDPISGHVSLYWYRQALGQGPEFLTYFNYEAQQDKSGLPNDRFSAERPEGSISTLTIQRTEQRDSAMYRCASSLGSRRGNQPQHFGDGTRLSIL.

The chain combines TRBV2 with TRBJ1-4, with a tentative D call TRBD1 (6 bases). Trimming removed 5 bases from V and 8 bases from J, with 18 bases in between. Germline assignment: CDR1 SNHLY and CDR2 FYNNEI. The CDR3 loop spans 15 amino acids. This CDR3 is CASSSPGTIGEKLFF. DNA for the CDR3: TGTGCCAGCAGTTCCCCCGGGACAATAGGCGAAAAACTGTTTTTT.

The count of this clone is one. V gene TRBV18 combines with J gene TRBJ2-2; D is possibly TRBD1 (6 bases). CDR1 is KGHSH, CDR2 LQKENI, per germline. This CDR3 is built from 17 residues. V dropped 3 bases and J dropped 1 base, with 15 bases sitting between them. Here the CDR3 DNA reads TGTGCCAGCTCACCCAGCGCCGGGACACTGAACACCGGGGAGCTGTTTTTT. Translating gives CASSPSAGTLNTGELFF.

This clone has a single count. V gene TRBV7-6 combines with J gene TRBJ2-5; TRBD2 matches 8 bases. CDR3 size: 19 residues. The junction had 12 bases not matched to a gene; V was cut back by 0 bases and J by 0 bases. The germline gives CDR1 SGHVS, CDR2 FNYEAQ. The CDR3 here is CASSLALEAGEMYQETQYF. In DNA form, the CDR3 reads TGTGCCAGCAGCTTAGCGCTTGAAGCGGGGGAGATGTACCAAGAGACCCAGTACTTC.

The V call is TRBV19, the J call TRBJ2-6; unclear D gene. Germline CDR1 reads LNHDA; CDR2 reads SQIVND (reference sequence). Trimming pared 1 base from V and 0 bases from J, leaving 4 bases between. CDR3 length: 15 amino acids. Written as DNA, the CDR3 is TGTGCCAGTAGTATAGGGGCCTCTGGGGCCAACGTCCTGACTTTC. Its translation: CASSIGASGANVLTF.